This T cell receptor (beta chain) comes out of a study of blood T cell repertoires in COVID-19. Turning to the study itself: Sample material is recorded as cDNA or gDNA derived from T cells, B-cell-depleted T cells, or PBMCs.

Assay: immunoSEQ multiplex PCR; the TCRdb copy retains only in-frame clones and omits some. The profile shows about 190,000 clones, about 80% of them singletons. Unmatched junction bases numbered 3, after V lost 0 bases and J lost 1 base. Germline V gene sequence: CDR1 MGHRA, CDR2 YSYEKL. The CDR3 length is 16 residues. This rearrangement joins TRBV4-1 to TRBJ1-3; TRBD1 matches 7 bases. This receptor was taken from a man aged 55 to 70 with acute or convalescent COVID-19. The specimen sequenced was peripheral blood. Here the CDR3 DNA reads TGCGCCAGCAGCCAAGAGAGGGGGCTTTCTGGAAACACCATATATTTT. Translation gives CASSQERGLSGNTIYF.